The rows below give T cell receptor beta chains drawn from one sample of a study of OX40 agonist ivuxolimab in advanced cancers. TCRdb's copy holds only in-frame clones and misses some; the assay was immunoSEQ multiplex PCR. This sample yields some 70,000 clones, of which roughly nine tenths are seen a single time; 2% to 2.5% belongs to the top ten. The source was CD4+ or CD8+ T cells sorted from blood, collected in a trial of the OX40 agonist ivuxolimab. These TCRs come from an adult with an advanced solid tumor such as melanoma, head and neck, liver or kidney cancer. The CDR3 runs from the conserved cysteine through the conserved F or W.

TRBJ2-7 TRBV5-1 CASSSGTGGYEQYF
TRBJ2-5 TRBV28 CASSLSYSKETQYF
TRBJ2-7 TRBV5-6 CASSVGSGQSYEQYF
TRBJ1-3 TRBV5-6 CASRLQGFSGNTIYF
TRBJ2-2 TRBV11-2 CASSLGHTGELFF
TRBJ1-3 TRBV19 CASKRSSGNTIYF
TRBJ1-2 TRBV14 CASSRQRGYGYTF
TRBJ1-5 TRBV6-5 CASSFANQPQHF
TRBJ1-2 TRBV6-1 CASSAKGTGHGYTF
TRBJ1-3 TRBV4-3 CASSSQVSGSSGNTIYF
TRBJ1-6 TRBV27 CASSLWGRGNSPLHF
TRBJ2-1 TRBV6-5 CASRYTSGGYNEQFF
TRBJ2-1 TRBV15 CATSRDYNEQFF
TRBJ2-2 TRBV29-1 CSATEASGKAGELFF
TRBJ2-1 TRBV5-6 CASSSDNEQFF
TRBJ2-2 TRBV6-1 CASTGQINTGELFF
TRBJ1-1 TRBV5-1 CASRWDQNTEAFF
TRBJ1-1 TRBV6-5 CASSYGGHTEAFF
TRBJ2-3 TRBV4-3 CASSQARLAGSPSTDTQYF
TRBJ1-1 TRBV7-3 CASSLLPGPMNTEAFF
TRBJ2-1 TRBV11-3 CASSLDTGQQFF
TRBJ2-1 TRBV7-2 CASRTSGGGDEQFF
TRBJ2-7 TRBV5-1 CASRASGTGISEQYF
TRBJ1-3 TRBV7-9 CASSQTGLSGNTIYF
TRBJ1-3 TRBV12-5 CASGLDIGNTIYF
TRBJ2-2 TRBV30 CAWIKTPGITGELFF
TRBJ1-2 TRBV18 CASSGGAGGLANYGYTF
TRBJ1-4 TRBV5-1 CASSQLTSANEKLFF
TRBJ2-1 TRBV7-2 CASSLQGLLFSYNEQFF
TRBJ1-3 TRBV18 CASSPDLSSGNTIYF
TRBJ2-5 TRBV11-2 CASSKGPGTAKQETQYF
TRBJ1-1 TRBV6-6 CASSQAQYSTEAFF
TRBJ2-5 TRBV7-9 CASSFSQGQETQYF
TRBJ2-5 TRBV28 CASSSILARETQYF
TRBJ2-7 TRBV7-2 CASSFEGNSYEQYF
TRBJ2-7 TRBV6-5 CASSYSFSGSIYEQYF
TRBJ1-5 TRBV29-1 CSVASGRDQPQHF
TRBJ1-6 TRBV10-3 CAISGTDFNSPLHF
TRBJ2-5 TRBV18 CASSPPGQKQETQYF
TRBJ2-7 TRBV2 CASRKTGGYEQYF
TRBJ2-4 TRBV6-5 CASSTGQLAKNIQYF
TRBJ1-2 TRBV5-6 CASSLIGDYGYTF
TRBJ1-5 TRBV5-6 CASSRAAGQPQHF
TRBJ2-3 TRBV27 CASSFAVRGTDTQYF
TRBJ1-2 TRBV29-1 CSVEWGNGYTF
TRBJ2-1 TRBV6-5 CASRSSGGFYEQFF
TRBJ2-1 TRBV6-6 CATFRDPDYNEQFF
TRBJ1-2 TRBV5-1 CASSWDSLNYGYTF
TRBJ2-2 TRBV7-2 CASSLATGELFF
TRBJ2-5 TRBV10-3 CAISQTLGAQETQYF
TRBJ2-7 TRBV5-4 CASSLRDRGPYEQYF
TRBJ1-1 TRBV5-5 CASSLAGTGGTRRAFF
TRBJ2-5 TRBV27 CASRYSGGSGETQYF